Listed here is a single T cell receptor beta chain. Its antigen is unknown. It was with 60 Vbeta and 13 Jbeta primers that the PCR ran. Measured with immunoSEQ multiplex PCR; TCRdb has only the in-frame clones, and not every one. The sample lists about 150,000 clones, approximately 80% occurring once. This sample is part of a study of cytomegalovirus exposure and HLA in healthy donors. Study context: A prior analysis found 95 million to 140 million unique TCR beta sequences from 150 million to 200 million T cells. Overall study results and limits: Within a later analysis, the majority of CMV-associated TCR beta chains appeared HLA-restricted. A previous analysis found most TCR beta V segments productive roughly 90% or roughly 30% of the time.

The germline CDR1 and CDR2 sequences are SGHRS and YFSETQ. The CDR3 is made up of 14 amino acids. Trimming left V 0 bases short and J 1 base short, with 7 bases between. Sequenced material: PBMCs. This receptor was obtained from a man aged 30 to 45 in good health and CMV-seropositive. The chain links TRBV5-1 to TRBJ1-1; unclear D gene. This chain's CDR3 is CASSLAGTNTEAFF. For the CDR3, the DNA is TGCGCCAGCAGCTTGGCAGGTACGAACACTGAAGCTTTCTTT.